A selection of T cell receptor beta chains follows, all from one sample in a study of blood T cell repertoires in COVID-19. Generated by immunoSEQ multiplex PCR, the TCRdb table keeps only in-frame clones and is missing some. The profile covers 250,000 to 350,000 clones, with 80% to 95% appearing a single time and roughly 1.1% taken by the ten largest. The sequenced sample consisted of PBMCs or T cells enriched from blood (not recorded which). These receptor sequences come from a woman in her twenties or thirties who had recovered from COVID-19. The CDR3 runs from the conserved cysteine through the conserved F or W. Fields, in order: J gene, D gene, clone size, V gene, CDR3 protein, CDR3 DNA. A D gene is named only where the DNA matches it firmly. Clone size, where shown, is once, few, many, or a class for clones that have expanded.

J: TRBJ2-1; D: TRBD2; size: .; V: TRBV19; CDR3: CASCSGRLNNEQFF; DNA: TGTGCCAGTTGTAGCGGGAGGCTAAACAATGAGCAGTTCTTC
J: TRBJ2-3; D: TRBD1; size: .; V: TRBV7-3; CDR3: CASSSGQGQTDTQYF; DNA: TGTGCCAGCAGCTCCGGACAGGGGCAGACAGATACGCAGTATTTT
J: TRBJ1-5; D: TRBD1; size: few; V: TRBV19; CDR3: CASSFDRGRFQPQHF; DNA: TGTGCCAGTAGTTTCGACAGGGGGCGATTTCAGCCCCAGCATTTT
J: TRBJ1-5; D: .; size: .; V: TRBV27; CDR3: CASSLQGKGQPQHF; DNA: TGTGCCAGCAGTTTACAGGGGAAGGGTCAGCCCCAGCATTTT
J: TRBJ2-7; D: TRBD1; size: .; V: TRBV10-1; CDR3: CASSEGTGGYEQYF; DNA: TGCGCCAGCAGTGAGGGGACAGGGGGCTACGAGCAGTACTTC
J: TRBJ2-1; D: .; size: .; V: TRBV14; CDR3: CASSHTGTASNEQFF; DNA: TGTGCCAGCAGCCACACCGGGACTGCCTCTAATGAGCAGTTCTTC
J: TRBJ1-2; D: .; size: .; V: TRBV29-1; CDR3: CSVFRGAGGYTF; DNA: TGCAGCGTTTTCCGGGGAGCGGGTGGCTACACCTTC
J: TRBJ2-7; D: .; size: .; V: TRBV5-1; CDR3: CASSLAVTSSSYEQYF; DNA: TGCGCCAGCAGCTTGGCCGTGACTTCTAGCTCCTACGAGCAGTACTTC
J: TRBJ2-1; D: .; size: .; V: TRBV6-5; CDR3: CATQGPRGYNEQFF; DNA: TGTGCCACCCAGGGGCCGCGAGGTTACAATGAGCAGTTCTTC
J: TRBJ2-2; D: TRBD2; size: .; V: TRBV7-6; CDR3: CASSLVSGGTGELFF; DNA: TGTGCCAGCAGCTTAGTGTCGGGGGGCACCGGGGAGCTGTTTTTT
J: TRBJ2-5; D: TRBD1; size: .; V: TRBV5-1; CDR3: CARGGQALQETQYF; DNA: TGCGCCAGAGGGGGACAGGCTCTCCAAGAGACCCAGTACTTC
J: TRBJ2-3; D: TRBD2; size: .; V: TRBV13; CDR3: CASSPLAGRGSTDTQYF; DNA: TGTGCCAGCAGCCCCTTGGCGGGGAGGGGAAGCACAGATACGCAGTATTTT
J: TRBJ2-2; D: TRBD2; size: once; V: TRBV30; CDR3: CAWSVLAGDRPGELFF; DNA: TGTGCCTGGAGTGTCCTAGCGGGAGATAGACCCGGGGAGCTGTTTTTT
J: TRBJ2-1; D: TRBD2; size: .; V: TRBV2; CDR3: CASVGTSGIVNEQFF; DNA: TGTGCCAGCGTTGGGACTAGCGGGATAGTCAATGAGCAGTTCTTC
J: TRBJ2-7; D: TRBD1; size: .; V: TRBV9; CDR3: CASSNSDRASHEQYF; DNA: TGTGCCAGCTCCAACTCGGACAGGGCATCCCACGAGCAGTACTTC
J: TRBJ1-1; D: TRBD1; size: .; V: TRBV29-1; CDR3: CSVEDLGTGVNTEAFF; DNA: TGCAGCGTTGAAGATCTGGGGACAGGCGTTAACACTGAAGCTTTCTTT
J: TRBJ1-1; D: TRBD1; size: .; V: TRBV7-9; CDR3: CASSPPLGTGGRYAEAFF; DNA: TGTGCCAGCAGCCCCCCCCTCGGGACAGGGGGTAGGTACGCTGAAGCTTTCTTT
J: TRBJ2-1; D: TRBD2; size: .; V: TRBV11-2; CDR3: CASRMRGTSGTSSYNEQFF; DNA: TGTGCCAGCAGAATGAGGGGGACTAGCGGGACTAGCTCCTACAATGAGCAGTTCTTC
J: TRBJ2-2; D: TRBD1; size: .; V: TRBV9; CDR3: CASSVDRVNTGELFF; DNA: TGTGCCAGCAGCGTGGACAGGGTTAACACCGGGGAGCTGTTTTTT
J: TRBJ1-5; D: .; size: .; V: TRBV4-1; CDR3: CASSQEESFGQPQHF; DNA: TGCGCCAGCAGCCAAGAAGAAAGTTTCGGTCAGCCCCAGCATTTT
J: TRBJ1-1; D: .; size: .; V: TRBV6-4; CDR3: CATRFKMNTEAFF; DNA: TGTGCCACCCGGTTCAAAATGAACACTGAAGCTTTCTTT
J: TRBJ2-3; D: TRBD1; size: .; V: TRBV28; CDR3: CASSLGGTGGVVLTTDTQYF; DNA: TGTGCCAGCAGTTTAGGAGGGACAGGGGGCGTCGTACTTACCACAGATACGCAGTATTTT
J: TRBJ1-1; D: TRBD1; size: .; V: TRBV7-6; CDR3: CASSLGTGEAFF; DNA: TGTGCCAGCAGCTTAGGGACAGGGGAAGCTTTCTTT
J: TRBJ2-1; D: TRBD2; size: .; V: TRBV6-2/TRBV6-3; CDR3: CASSYRTSGRLREQFF; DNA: TGTGCCAGCAGTTACCGGACTAGCGGGAGGCTAAGGGAGCAGTTCTTC
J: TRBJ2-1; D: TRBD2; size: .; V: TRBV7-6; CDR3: CASSLGLAGVNEQFF; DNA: TGTGCCAGCAGCTTAGGACTAGCGGGAGTCAATGAGCAGTTCTTC
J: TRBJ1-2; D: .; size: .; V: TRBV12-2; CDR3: CASRFNTPGQGHGYTF; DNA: TGTGCAAGTCGCTTCAATACGCCGGGACAGGGTCATGGCTACACCTTC
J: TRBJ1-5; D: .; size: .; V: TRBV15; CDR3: CATSRGLRGSDQPQHF; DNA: TGTGCCACCAGCAGAGGCCTCAGAGGCAGCGATCAGCCCCAGCATTTT
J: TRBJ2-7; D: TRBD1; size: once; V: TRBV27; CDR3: CASSSRTGGHYEQYF; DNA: TGTGCCAGCAGTTCGCGGACAGGAGGCCACTACGAGCAGTACTTC